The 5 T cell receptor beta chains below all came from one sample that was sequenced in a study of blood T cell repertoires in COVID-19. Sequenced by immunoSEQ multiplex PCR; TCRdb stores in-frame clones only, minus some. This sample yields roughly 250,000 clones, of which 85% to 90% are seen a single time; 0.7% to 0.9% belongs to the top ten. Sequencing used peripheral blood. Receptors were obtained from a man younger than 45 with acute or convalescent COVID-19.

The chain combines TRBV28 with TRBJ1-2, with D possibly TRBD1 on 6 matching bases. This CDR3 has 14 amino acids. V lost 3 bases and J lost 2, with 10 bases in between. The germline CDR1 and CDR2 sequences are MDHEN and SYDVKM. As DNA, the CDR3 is TGTGCCAGCAGTTTCCAGGGGTCGAACTATGGCTACACCTTC. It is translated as CASSFQGSNYGYTF.

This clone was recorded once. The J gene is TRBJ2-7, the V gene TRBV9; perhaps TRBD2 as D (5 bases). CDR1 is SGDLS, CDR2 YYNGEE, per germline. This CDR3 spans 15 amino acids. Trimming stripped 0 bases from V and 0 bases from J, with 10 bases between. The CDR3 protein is CASSVGVGGSYEQYF. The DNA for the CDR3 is TGTGCCAGCAGCGTAGGAGTCGGAGGCTCCTACGAGCAGTACTTC.

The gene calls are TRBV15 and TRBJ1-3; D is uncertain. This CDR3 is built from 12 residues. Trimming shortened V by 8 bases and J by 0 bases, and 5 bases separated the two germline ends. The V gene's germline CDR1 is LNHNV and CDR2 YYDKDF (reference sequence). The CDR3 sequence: CATGGSGNTIYF. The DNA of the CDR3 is TGTGCCACCGGAGGCTCTGGAAACACCATATATTTT.

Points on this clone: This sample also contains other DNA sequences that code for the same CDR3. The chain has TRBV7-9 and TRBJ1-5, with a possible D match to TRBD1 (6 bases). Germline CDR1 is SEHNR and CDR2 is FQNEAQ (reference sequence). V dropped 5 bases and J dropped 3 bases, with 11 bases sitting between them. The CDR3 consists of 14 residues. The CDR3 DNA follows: TGTGCCAGCAGCCCGGACAGAGTCAATCAGCCCCAGCATTTT. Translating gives CASSPDRVNQPQHF.

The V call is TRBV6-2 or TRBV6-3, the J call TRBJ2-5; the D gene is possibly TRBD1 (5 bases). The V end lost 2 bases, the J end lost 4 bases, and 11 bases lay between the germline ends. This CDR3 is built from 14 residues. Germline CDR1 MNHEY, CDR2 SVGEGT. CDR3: CASSYVGRGETQYF. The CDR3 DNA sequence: TGTGCCAGCAGTTACGTAGGAAGGGGAGAGACCCAGTACTTC.